This TCR beta chain was identified in a study of T cells in Graves' hyperthyroidism and ophthalmopathy (dated by TCRdb to between 2018 and 2020). Regarding the study in general: Peripheral blood was collected at initial diagnosis, before any treatment. TCR V-J signatures able to tell the groups apart were searched for in a discovery cohort of about a hundred patients, of whom 43 had Graves' ophthalmopathy and roughly 59 had stable Graves' hyperthyroidism. Prospective prediction of ophthalmopathy was tested in an independent validation cohort consisting of about 19 hyperthyroidism patients and approximately 16 patients who later progressed to ophthalmopathy. For training and testing, the 100 or so patients in the discovery cohort were randomly divided in a 7:3 ratio. The study also compared thyroid tissue and blood T-cell repertoires from several Graves' hyperthyroidism patients. After blood sampling, hyperthyroidism patients were treated with methimazole at a starting dose of 30 mg daily, and ophthalmopathy patients were treated with high-dose intravenous methylprednisolone. The paper describes TCR Vbeta CDR3 sequencing of roughly 130 peripheral blood samples, made up of 43 ophthalmopathy patients, around 73 hyperthyroidism patients and 17 progressor patients.

The TCR beta CDR3 regions were amplified from the RNA transcripts. The TCR CDR3 was subjected to a first round of RT-PCR using the HTBI primer set and the Qiagen OneStep RT-PCR kit. Libraries were constructed in a second round of multiplex PCR, after which size selection and purification were performed. The libraries were sequenced on an Illumina HiSeq2000 using paired-end 100 bp reads. Processing in the source paper ran as follows. Raw data were processed with SOAPnuke, discarding reads with adapters, uncalled bases, mean Phred below 15, or no exact constant-primer or identifier match. High-quality paired reads were merged with COPE v1.2.5, and unique nucleotide sequences were defined as clonotypes. MiTCR v1.1 was used to align clonotypes to the IMGT TRBV, TRBD and TRBJ reference segments. Only V-J combinations with frequency above 0.0001, covering 99% to 99.2% of repertoires, were analysed. A TCS score was defined as the ratio of F50 (clonal expansion) to E x V (chaos), with BLOSUM62-based TCRdist applied between CDR3 peptides within each V-J. Welch's t-statistics and random forest reduced some 510 V-J features to 13, which were used in a naive Bayes classifier (R e1071). The public reads were run again by TCRdb, first through fastp at Q25 and then through MiXCR, and only productive beta chains were kept. Rows are combined by CDR3 protein, so each entry shows the most common genes and DNA. What appears here as the V and J calls and clone size reflects TCRdb's work, not the paper's. The sample includes about 600,000 distinct CDR3 sequences, with 16% observed a single time. The ten largest clones take up about 3.5% of the sample.

Moderately to severely active disease, a Clinical Activity Score of at least 3, a NOSPECS grade of at least 4, and a duration under 3 months were present in ophthalmopathy patients. The study excluded patients with uncontrolled infections, other autoimmune diseases, pregnancy or lactation. Diagnoses were established on the basis of clinical symptoms, serum thyroxine and TRAb, thyroid ultrasound, and orbital computed tomography. PBMCs were isolated from 7.5 to 10 ml of fresh peripheral blood by Ficoll-Paque density gradient centrifugation. Total RNA was extracted with Trizol reagent, and quality was checked on an Agilent 2100 Bioanalyzer. In its sample, this clonotype was seen many times. Its cognate antigen has yet to be identified. One base away there is no much larger clone; base qualities are not given. From its cysteine to its phenylalanine, the CDR3 spans 17 amino acids. Left in the record is the CDR3 DNA by itself, 51 bases read in frame from the first base. Trimming removed 0 bases from V and 0 bases from J, leaving 14 bases between the germline ends. Per the germline V gene (reference sequence), LNHNV is the CDR1 and YYDKDF is the CDR2.

What the work shows at the level of the full study, not this receptor alone: Sample size was not statistically predetermined, and blinding of investigators to group allocation was not performed. A 13 V-J signature model separated ophthalmopathy from stable hyperthyroidism, with roughly 88% sensitivity and just under 84% specificity in cross-validation and 80%/75% in testing. In validation, progression to ophthalmopathy was predicted by the model with around 70% sensitivity and 72.22% specificity, a median of roughly 6 months before onset. Most expanded thyroid clonotypes (frequency above 0.001) were also detected in blood, a finding suggesting that blood repertoires may reflect thyroid immune responses.

This receptor chain uses TRBV15 and TRBJ1-1; TRBD1 might be the D gene, on 5 matching bases. The sequence derives from a woman in her thirties or forties with Graves' ophthalmopathy. Input material: blood. The CDR3 sequence is CATSRDRPTGLNTEAFF. The nucleotide sequence reads as follows: TGTGCCACCAGCAGAGATCGACCTACGGGACTGAACACTGAAGCTTTCTTT.